This T cell receptor beta chain was sequenced for a study of Ad26.COV2.S vaccination and SARS-CoV-2 variants. Study-level background: Intramuscular Ad26.COV2.S doses were given once or twice, 56 days apart.

Germline CDR1 is SGHNT and CDR2 is YYREEE (reference sequence). Trimming cost V 3 bases and J 1 base, with 1 base left between them. The CDR3 totals 11 residues. The table came from immunoSEQ multiplex PCR; TCRdb's copy has only in-frame clones and leaves some out. The sample shows about 350,000 clones, around 89% of them seen only once. Described treatment: some 20 received Ad26.COV2.S at low or high dose, single or two shots; roughly five received placebo; per-sample allocation not given. All samples were drawn on day 63, counting from the first vaccine or placebo injection. The clonotype originates from a person between 18 and 65 years old who received the Ad26.COV2.S COVID-19 vaccine or a placebo. The sequencing here drew on peripheral blood, taken in a trial of Ad26.COV2.S vaccine versus placebo. The chain couples TRBV5-4 to TRBJ2-5; the D is unclear. The CDR3 protein is CASSSQETQYF. The CDR3 coding sequence is TGTGCCAGCAGCTCCCAAGAGACCCAGTACTTC.